These 20 T cell receptor beta chains came from one sample sequenced in a study of shared clonotypes between healthy human individuals. Produced via immunoSEQ multiplex PCR; TCRdb's table is partial and in-frame only. The sample shows 2 million or so clones, about 95% of them seen only once. In the naive CD8 group, cells lacked CD45RO and were positively selected for CCR7, so terminally differentiated effector memory CD45RA+ cells were left out. The specimen was naive CD8+ T cells sorted from blood. All receptors come from a man aged 18 to 30 in good health.

As for this clone: Other DNA sequences of this sample code for an identical CDR3. This chain connects TRBV5-1 to TRBJ2-7, with 10 positions matching TRBD2. The CDR3 runs 15 residues. CDR1 and CDR2 (germline): SGHRS, YFSETQ. The ends lost 0 bases at V and 2 bases at J; junction bases unmatched: 2. The CDR3 loop reads CASSLASGGTYEQYF. The CDR3 bases are TGCGCCAGCAGCTTGGCTAGCGGGGGAACCTACGAGCAGTACTTC.

Remarks on this clone: Other DNA sequences from this sample encode an identical CDR3 as well. V usage is TRBV27 and J usage is TRBJ2-7; either TRBD1 or TRBD2 may fit D (5 bases each). The V gene's germline CDR1 is MNHEY and CDR2 SMNVEV (reference sequence). V was shortened by 5 bases and J by 4 bases, with 15 bases between the two germline ends. There are 14 residues in the CDR3. As DNA, the CDR3 is TGTGCCAGCAGTAGGTCGGGACGATTTTACGAGCAGTACTTC. This translates into CASSRSGRFYEQYF.

This clone has just one count. The chain couples TRBV13 to TRBJ1-1; 9 bases map to TRBD1. J lost 4 bases, V lost 5 bases, and 11 bases had no gene match. Germline CDR1 reads PRHDT; CDR2 reads FYEKMQ (reference sequence). This CDR3 has 16 residues. The CDR3 DNA sequence: TGTGCCAGCAGCCTAGAACAGGGGGCATATGGCACTGAAGCTTTCTTT. Translated: CASSLEQGAYGTEAFF.

This clone came up once. The J gene is TRBJ2-3, the V gene TRBV9, with D possibly TRBD1 on 5 matching bases. The CDR3 totals 12 residues. V shed 4 bases and J shed 11 bases, with 14 bases lying between them. Germline values: CDR1 SGDLS, CDR2 YYNGEE. The CDR3 bases are TGTGCCAGCAGCCCGGTGGGGCTAGAGCAGTATTTT. Amino acids: CASSPVGLEQYF. Based on the CDR3 plus reference TRBV9 and TRBJ2-3, the full variable domain is DSGVTQTPKHLITATGQRVTLRCSPRSGDLSVYWYQQSLDQGLQFLIQYYNGEERAKGNILERFSAQQFPDLHSELNLSSLELGDSALYFCASSPVGLEQYFGPGTRLTVL.

The chain links TRBV29-1 to TRBJ2-3; 7 positions agree with TRBD2. The CDR3 sequence is 17 residues long. The V and J ends lost 3 bases and 7 bases, in that order; junction bases with no gene match: 19. The V gene's germline CDR1 is SQVTM and CDR2 ANQGSEA. The CDR3 sequence is CSVDGAGYTALINTQYF. For the CDR3, the DNA is TGCAGCGTTGACGGAGCGGGGTACACCGCCCTGATAAATACGCAGTATTTT.

The chain couples TRBV10-2 to TRBJ2-1, with D possibly TRBD2 on 5 matching bases. Trimming cost V 7 bases and J 0 bases, with 10 bases left between them. CDR3 length equals 14 residues. Germline assignment: CDR1 WSHSY and CDR2 SAAADI. The CDR3 region is CASMSDSSYNEQFF. The CDR3 DNA follows: TGCGCCAGCATGTCGGACTCCTCCTACAATGAGCAGTTCTTC.

About this clone: The junction does not match germline at one end; this may be a read error. CDR3 loop: CASSRDRVYGNTIYF. The CDR3 coding sequence is TGTGCTAGCAGCCGGGACAGGGTTTATGGAAACACCATATATTTT. This chain uses TRBV7-7 with TRBJ1-3; 9 bases are shared with TRBD1. The CDR3 covers 15 residues. From germline, CDR1 is SSHAT and CDR2 FNYEAQ (reference sequence).

The genes are TRBV28 and TRBJ1-5; TRBD1 matches at 9 bases. The germline gives CDR1 MDHEN, CDR2 SYDVKM. The CDR3 has 18 amino acids. V trimming: 1 base; J trimming: 5 bases; junction bases outside the gene matches: 12. The CDR3 sequence is CASSLLGDRVASYQPQHF. The CDR3 DNA is TGTGCCAGCAGTTTATTGGGGGACAGGGTGGCGTCGTATCAGCCCCAGCATTTT.

This chain joins TRBV4-1 and TRBJ2-7, with a possible D match to TRBD2 (6 bases). CDR1 and CDR2 from the germline V gene are MGHRA and YSYEKL. CDR3 length equals 15 residues. Trimming took 1 base from V and 4 from J, leaving 14 bases between them. The chain's CDR3 is CASSQGRDGDYEQYF. CDR3 nucleotide sequence: TGCGCCAGCAGCCAAGGGAGGGACGGGGATTACGAGCAGTACTTC.

Worth noting for this clone: Other DNA sequences in the same sample also yield this CDR3. The chain is built from TRBV7-9 and TRBJ1-5; 10 bases align to TRBD1. The CDR3 is made up of 15 amino acids. CDR1 SEHNR and CDR2 FQNEAQ come from the germline V gene (reference sequence). V lost 4 bases, J lost 5 bases, and 5 bases stayed unmatched. Here the CDR3 reads CASSSTGTGDQPQHF. The CDR3 region has the DNA TGTGCCAGCAGCTCTACCGGGACAGGGGATCAGCCCCAGCATTTT.

This clone showed up just once. Other DNA sequences from this sample encode an identical CDR3 as well. The V call is TRBV6-6, the J call TRBJ2-7; maybe TRBD1 (6 bases). The CDR3 length is 15 residues. Germline V gives CDR1 MNHNY, CDR2 SVGAGI (reference sequence). V lost 0 bases to trimming and J lost 0 bases, with 9 bases between them. CDR3 coding DNA: TGTGCCAGCAGTTACTCTACAGGGAGCTCCTACGAGCAGTACTTC. Its translation is CASSYSTGSSYEQYF.

This chain uses TRBV11-3 with TRBJ2-2; no definite D call. The CDR3 sequence is 12 residues long. V dropped 3 bases and J dropped 6 bases, with 5 bases sitting between them. Per germline, CDR1 SGHNT and CDR2 YENEEA. The CDR3 DNA sequence: TGTGCCAGCAGCTTTGGACCCGGGGAGCTGTTTTTT. Translated: CASSFGPGELFF.

The V and J genes are TRBV18 and TRBJ2-1; the match to TRBD2 covers 8 bases. The V gene end was trimmed by 3 bases and the J gene end by 10 bases; junction bases not matched to a gene: 14. CDR1 is KGHSH and CDR2 is LQKENI in the germline V gene. The CDR3 runs to 16 residues. The CDR3 DNA follows: TGTGCCAGCTCACCCCGGGAGGGGGAGGGCCATCCCGAGCAGTTCTTC. Translated: CASSPREGEGHPEQFF.

The V gene is TRBV27, the J gene TRBJ2-7; TRBD1 might be the D (6 bases). The CDR3 contains 14 residues. Trimming removed 6 bases from V and 4 bases from J, with 16 bases in between. CDR1 is MNHEY and CDR2 is SMNVEV in the germline V gene (reference sequence). CDR3 bases: TGTGCCAGCAGCCCCGGGACACCTTTATACGAGCAGTACTTC. The encoded protein is CASSPGTPLYEQYF.

The V gene is TRBV27, the J gene TRBJ2-7; 8 nucleotides line up with TRBD1. CDR1 MNHEY and CDR2 SMNVEV come from the germline V gene (reference sequence). V trimming: 6 bases; J trimming: 2 bases; junction bases outside the gene matches: 12. This CDR3 has 16 residues. CDR3 region: CASSPSQGVITYEQYF. The CDR3 DNA reads as TGTGCCAGCAGCCCCTCACAGGGGGTGATTACCTACGAGCAGTACTTC.

The J gene is TRBJ2-7, the V gene TRBV5-6; 10 nucleotides match TRBD2. The germline V gene encodes CDR1 SGHDT and CDR2 YYEEEE. With V trimmed by 1 base and J by 5 bases, 3 bases remained unmatched. This CDR3 comprises 14 residues. The CDR3 coding sequence is TGTGCCAGCAGCTTGACTAGCGGGGTGCACGAGCAGTACTTC. Amino acid sequence: CASSLTSGVHEQYF.

The chain is built from TRBV27 and TRBJ2-7; 10 nucleotides match TRBD1. CDR1 is MNHEY, CDR2 SMNVEV, per germline (reference sequence). The CDR3 covers 14 residues. V shed 5 bases, J shed 6 bases, and the junction held 7 bases outside the gene matches. The CDR3 DNA follows: TGTGCCAGCAGTGTCCAGGGGACAGGGGTCGAGCAGTACTTC. Its protein product is CASSVQGTGVEQYF.

The chain joins TRBV7-8 to TRBJ2-7; D is possibly TRBD1 or TRBD2 (5 bases each). The CDR3 runs to 14 residues. The germline V gene has CDR1 SGHVS and CDR2 FQNEAQ. V lost 3 bases to trimming and J lost 7 bases, with 16 bases between them. CDR3 residues: CASSLGVGPWEQYF. The CDR3 bases are TGTGCCAGCAGCTTGGGGGTGGGCCCGTGGGAGCAGTACTTC.

The CDR3 region is CASSYGSSPGEKLFF. CDR3 nucleotides: TGTGCCAGCAGTTATGGGTCCAGCCCTGGGGAAAAACTGTTTTTT. The chain is built from TRBV6-5 and TRBJ1-4; no reliable D call. Looked up from germline, CDR1 is MNHEY and CDR2 is SVGAGI. V was pared by 3 bases and J by 8 bases, with 16 bases between. CDR3 length: 15 residues.

V and J are TRBV5-1 and TRBJ1-4; D gene unclear. The CDR3 runs to 14 residues. The germline CDR1 and CDR2 sequences are SGHRS and YFSETQ. V was clipped by 4 bases and J by 10 bases, with 17 bases between them. The CDR3 loop is CASSPPGSVGKLFF. The CDR3 coding sequence is TGCGCCAGCAGCCCCCCGGGAAGCGTGGGAAAACTGTTTTTT.